This TCR beta chain was profiled in a study of cytomegalovirus exposure and HLA in healthy donors. This CDR3 region has 13 residues. V dropped 2 bases and J dropped 4 bases, with 8 bases sitting between them. The germline gives CDR1 MNHEY, CDR2 SVGAGI. Study results and caveats: In a later analysis, common viral pathogens appeared linked to several of the most significant clusters. In a later analysis, across HLA loci, associated TCR counts were highest for DRB1, lowest for HLA-C. The records held CMV serostatus as the only immune exposure information. Among TCR sequences, most were rare, though some public TCRs appeared in many donors.

The PCR ran on 60 Vbeta and 13 Jbeta primers. Assay used: immunoSEQ multiplex PCR; TCRdb lists only in-frame clones, some missing. The data contain roughly 180,000 clones, more than 80% of them singletons. Worth noting for this clone: The antigen is not known.

The origin of this receptor is a male donor in good health and CMV-seronegative. V gene TRBV6-5 combines with J gene TRBJ1-2; no clear D. The sample consisted of PBMCs. This CDR3 reads CASSYGSLYGYTF. Written as DNA, the CDR3 is TGTGCCAGCAGTTACGGCAGTCTCTATGGCTACACCTTC.